This T cell receptor (beta chain) was sequenced during a study of cytomegalovirus exposure and HLA in healthy donors. At the level of the study: Most donors, roughly 77% of a few hundred genotyped, fell in the Caucasian-associated ancestry cluster.

The V gene's germline CDR1 is SGHRS and CDR2 YFSETQ. The length of the CDR3 is 16 residues. With 4 bases removed from V and 1 base from J, the gap between germline ends came to 18 bases. Primers included in the PCR were 60 Vbeta and 13 Jbeta primers. Produced via immunoSEQ multiplex PCR; TCRdb's table is partial and in-frame only. Here the sample spans under 150,000 clones, approximately 61% being singletons. Details on this clone: The antigen is not known.

Notes on the study in general: Sequencing probably produced one cluster of sequence variants that were highly shared.

The sequencing input was PBMCs. This sequence joins TRBV5-1 and TRBJ2-7, with D maybe TRBD1 (5 bases). The receptor comes from a man aged 25 to 40 in good health and CMV-seropositive. CDR3 loop: CASSTDKSLPSYEQYF. The CDR3 DNA reads TGCGCCAGCAGCACGGACAAAAGCCTTCCATCCTACGAGCAGTACTTC.